The following is a T cell receptor beta chain sequence with its context. The entry originates in a study of blood T cell repertoires in COVID-19. The CDR3 covers 16 residues. The V gene lost 5 bases and the J gene lost 6 bases, with 17 bases spanning the gap. The germline gives CDR1 SGHVS, CDR2 FQNEAQ. TCRdb keeps only in-frame clones here, not all; method: immunoSEQ multiplex PCR. The table lists around 60,000 clones, approximately 89% of them singletons. Sequences were obtained from peripheral blood. This chain uses TRBV7-8 with TRBJ1-6; a weak D match, TRBD1 (6 bases). The receptor's source is a woman in her fifties or sixties with active COVID-19. CDR3 region: CASSRVAGAINSPLHF. CDR3 sequence (DNA): TGTGCCAGCAGCCGAGTGGCGGGGGCCATTAATTCACCCCTCCACTTT.